One TCR beta chain is described in this entry. The protocol was immunoSEQ multiplex PCR, while the TCRdb copy is restricted to in-frame clones and leaves out a portion. This table has roughly 100,000 clones, roughly nine tenths appearing once. This record belongs to a study of control samples from healthy donors and cancer patients. This CDR3 is 13 amino acids long. J lost 11 bases, V lost 4 bases, and 5 bases had no gene match. The germline gives CDR1 SGHRS, CDR2 YFSETQ. Sequenced material: blood. V is TRBV5-1 and J is TRBJ1-6, with 8 bases identical to TRBD1. The TCR was taken from a woman in her twenties or thirties in good health. The CDR3 nucleotides read TGCGCCAGCAGCCCCGGACAGGGACCACCCCTCCACTTT. It yields the protein CASSPGQGPPLHF.